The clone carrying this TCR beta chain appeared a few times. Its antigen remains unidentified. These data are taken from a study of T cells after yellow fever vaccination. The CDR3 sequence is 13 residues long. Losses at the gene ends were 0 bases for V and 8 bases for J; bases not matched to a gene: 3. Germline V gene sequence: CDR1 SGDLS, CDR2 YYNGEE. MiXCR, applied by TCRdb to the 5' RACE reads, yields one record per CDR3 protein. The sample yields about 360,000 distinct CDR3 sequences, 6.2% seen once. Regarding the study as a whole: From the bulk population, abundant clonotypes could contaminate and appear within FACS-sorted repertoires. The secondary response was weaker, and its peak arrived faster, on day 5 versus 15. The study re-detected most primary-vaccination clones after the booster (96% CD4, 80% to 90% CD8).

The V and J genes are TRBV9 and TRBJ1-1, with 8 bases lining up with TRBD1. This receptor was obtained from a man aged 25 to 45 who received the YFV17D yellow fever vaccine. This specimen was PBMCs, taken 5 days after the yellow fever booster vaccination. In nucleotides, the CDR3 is TGTGCCAGCAGCGTAGCAGGGGGCGCCGAAGCTTTCTTT. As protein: CASSVAGGAEAFF.